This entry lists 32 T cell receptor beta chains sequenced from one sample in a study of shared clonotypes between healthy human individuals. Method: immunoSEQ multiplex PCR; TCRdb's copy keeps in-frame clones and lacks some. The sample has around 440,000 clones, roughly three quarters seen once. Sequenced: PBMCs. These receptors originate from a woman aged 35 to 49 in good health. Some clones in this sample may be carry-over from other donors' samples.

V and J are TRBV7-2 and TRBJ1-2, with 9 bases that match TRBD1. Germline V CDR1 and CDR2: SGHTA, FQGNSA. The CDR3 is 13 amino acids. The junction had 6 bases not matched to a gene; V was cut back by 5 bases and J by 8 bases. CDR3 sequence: CASSVQGAQGYTF. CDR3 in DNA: TGTGCCAGCAGCGTACAGGGGGCGCAAGGCTACACCTTC.

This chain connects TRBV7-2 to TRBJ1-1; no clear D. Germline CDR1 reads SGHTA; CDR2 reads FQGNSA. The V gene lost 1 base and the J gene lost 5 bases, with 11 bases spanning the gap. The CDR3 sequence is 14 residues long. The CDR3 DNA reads TGTGCCAGCAGCTTAGAGGCACCTCGAACTGAAGCTTTCTTT. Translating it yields CASSLEAPRTEAFF. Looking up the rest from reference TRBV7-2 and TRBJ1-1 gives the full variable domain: GAGVSQSPSNKVTEKGKDVELRCDPISGHTALYWYRQSLGQGLEFLIYFQGNSAPDKSGLPSDRFSAERTGGSVSTLTIQRTQQEDSAVYLCASSLEAPRTEAFFGQGTRLTVV.

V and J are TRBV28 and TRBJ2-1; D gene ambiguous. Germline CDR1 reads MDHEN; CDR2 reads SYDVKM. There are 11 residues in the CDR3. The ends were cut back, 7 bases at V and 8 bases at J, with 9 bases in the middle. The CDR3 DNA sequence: TGTGCCAGCAACGATTGGGATGAGCAGTTCTTC. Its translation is CASNDWDEQFF.

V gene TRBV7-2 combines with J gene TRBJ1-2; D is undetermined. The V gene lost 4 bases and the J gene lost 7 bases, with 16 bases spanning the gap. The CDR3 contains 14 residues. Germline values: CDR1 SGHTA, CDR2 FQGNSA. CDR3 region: CASSSPEGLGGYTF. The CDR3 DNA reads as TGTGCCAGCAGCTCTCCCGAGGGTTTGGGTGGCTACACCTTC.

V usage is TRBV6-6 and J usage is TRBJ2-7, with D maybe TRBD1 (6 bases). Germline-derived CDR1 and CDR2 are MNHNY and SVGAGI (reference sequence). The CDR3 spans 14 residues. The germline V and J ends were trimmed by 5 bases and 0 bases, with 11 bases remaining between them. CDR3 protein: CASSPLGHSYEQYF. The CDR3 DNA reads TGTGCCAGCAGTCCCTTGGGACACTCCTACGAGCAGTACTTC.

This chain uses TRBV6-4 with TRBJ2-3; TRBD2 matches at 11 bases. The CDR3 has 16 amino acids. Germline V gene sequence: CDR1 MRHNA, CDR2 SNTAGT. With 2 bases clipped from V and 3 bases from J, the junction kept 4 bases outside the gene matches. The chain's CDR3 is CASSDGASGGTDTQYF. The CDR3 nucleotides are TGTGCCAGCAGTGACGGGGCTAGCGGGGGGACAGATACGCAGTATTTT.

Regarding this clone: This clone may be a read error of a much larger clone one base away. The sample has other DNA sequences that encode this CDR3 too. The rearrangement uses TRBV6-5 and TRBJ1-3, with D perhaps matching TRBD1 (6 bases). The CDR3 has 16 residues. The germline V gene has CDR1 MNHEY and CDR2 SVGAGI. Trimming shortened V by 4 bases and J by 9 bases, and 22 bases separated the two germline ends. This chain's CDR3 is CASSSGGADGGGTIYF. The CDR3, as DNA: TGTGCCAGCAGTTCGGGGGGGGCGGACGGTGGCGGCACCATATATTTT.

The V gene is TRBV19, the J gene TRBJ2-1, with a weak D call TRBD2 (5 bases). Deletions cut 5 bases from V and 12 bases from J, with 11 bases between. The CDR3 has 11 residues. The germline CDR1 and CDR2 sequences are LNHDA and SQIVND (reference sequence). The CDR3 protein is CASSVGVRQFF. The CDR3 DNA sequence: TGTGCCAGTAGTGTCGGGGTGAGGCAGTTCTTC.

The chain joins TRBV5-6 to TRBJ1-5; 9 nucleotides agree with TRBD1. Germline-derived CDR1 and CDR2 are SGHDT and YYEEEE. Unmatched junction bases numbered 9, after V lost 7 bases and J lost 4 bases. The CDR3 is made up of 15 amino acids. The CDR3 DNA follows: TGTGCCAGCGGACGACAGGGGGTTGTTAATCAGCCCCAGCATTTT. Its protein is CASGRQGVVNQPQHF. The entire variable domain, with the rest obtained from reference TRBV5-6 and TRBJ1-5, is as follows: DAGVTQSPTHLIKTRGQQVTLRCSPKSGHDTVSWYQQALGQGPQFIFQYYEEEERQRGNFPDRFSGHQFPNYSSELNVNALLLGDSALYLCASGRQGVVNQPQHFGDGTRLSIL.

The chain's CDR3 is CASSLGLAGTGELFF. As DNA, the CDR3 is TGTGCCAGCAGCTTAGGGCTAGCGGGGACCGGGGAGCTGTTTTTT. V gene TRBV7-9 combines with J gene TRBJ2-2; TRBD2 matches 9 bases. Trimming cost V 1 base and J 5 bases; bases outside gene matches: 2. The CDR3 has 15 amino acids. Germline CDR1 and CDR2: SEHNR and FQNEAQ (reference sequence).

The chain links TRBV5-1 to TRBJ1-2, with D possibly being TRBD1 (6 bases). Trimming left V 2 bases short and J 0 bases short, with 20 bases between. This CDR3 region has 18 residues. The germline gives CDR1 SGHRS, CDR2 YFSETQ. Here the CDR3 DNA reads TGCGCCAGCAGCTTTGCCCCGGACAGCCCAACGACTAACTATGGCTACACCTTC. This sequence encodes CASSFAPDSPTTNYGYTF. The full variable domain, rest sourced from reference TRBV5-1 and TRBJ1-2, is KAGVTQTPRYLIKTRGQQVTLSCSPISGHRSVSWYQQTPGQGLQFLFEYFSETQRNKGNFPGRFSGRQFSNSRSEMNVSTLELGDSALYLCASSFAPDSPTTNYGYTFGSGTRLTVV.

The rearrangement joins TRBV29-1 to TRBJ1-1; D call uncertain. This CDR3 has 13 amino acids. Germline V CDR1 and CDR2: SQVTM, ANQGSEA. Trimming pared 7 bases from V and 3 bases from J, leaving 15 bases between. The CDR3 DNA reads TGCAGCGGGAAGACGATGATGGACACTGAAGCTTTCTTT. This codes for CSGKTMMDTEAFF. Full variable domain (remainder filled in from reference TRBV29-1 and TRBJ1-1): SAVISQKPSRDICQRGTSLTIQCQVDSQVTMMFWYRQQPGQSLTLIATANQGSEATYESGFVIDKFPISRPNLTFSTLTVSNMSPEDSSIYLCSGKTMMDTEAFFGQGTRLTVV.

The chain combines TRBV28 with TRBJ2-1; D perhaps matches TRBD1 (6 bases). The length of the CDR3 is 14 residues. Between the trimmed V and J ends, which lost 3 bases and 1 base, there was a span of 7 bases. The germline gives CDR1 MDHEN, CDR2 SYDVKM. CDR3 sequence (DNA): TGTGCCAGCAGTTTGCAGGGGTCCTACAATGAGCAGTTCTTC. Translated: CASSLQGSYNEQFF. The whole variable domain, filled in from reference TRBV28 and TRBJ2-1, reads DVKVTQSSRYLVKRTGEKVFLECVQDMDHENMFWYRQDPGLGLRLIYFSYDVKMKEKGDIPEGYSVSREKKERFSLILESASTNQTSMYLCASSLQGSYNEQFFGPGTRLTVL.

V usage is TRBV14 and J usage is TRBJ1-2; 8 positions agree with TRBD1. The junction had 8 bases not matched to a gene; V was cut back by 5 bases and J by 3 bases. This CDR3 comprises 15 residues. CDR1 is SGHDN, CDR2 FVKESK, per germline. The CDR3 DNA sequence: TGTGCCAGCAGCTCGGGACAGGTGAGCCACTATGGCTACACCTTC. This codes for CASSSGQVSHYGYTF.

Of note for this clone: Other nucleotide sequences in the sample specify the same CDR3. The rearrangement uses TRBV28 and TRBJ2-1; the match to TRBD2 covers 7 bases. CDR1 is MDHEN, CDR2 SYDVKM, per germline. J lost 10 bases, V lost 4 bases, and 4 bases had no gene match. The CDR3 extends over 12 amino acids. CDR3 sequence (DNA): TGTGCCAGCAGTTCCACCGGGAGGGAGCAGTTCTTC. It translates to CASSSTGREQFF.

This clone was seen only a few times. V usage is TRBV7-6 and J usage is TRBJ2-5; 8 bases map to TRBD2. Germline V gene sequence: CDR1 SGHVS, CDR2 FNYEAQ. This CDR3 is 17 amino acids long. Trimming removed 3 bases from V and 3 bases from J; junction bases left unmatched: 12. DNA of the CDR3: TGTGCCAGCAGCTTGATCGGGGGGTCAGCGGGGGAAGAGACCCAGTACTTC. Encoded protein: CASSLIGGSAGEETQYF.

CDR3 residues: CASSLAGNNEKLFF. The CDR3 coding sequence is TGCGCCAGCAGCTTGGCCGGCAACAATGAAAAACTGTTTTTT. The chain recombines TRBV5-1 with TRBJ1-4; D uncertain. This CDR3 has 14 amino acids. With 0 bases removed from V and 5 bases from J, the gap between germline ends came to 8 bases. Per the germline V gene, CDR1 is SGHRS and CDR2 is YFSETQ.

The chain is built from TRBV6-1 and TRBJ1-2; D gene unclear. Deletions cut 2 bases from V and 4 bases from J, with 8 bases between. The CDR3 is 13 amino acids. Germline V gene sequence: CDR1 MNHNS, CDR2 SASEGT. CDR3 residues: CASSELAFYGYTF. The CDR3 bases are TGTGCCAGCAGTGAATTAGCATTCTATGGCTACACCTTC.

In DNA, the CDR3 is TGCGCCAGCAGTCTCCAGGGGTTTATGAACACTGAAGCTTTCTTT. This gives the protein CASSLQGFMNTEAFF. The chain uses TRBV5-1 and TRBJ1-1; TRBD1 might be the D (6 bases). The germline V gene encodes CDR1 SGHRS and CDR2 YFSETQ. CDR3 length: 15 amino acids. V was pared by 5 bases and J by 0 bases, with 14 bases between.

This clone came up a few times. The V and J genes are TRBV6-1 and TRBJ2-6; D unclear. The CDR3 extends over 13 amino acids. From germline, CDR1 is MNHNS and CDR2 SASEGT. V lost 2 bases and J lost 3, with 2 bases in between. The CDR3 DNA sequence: TGTGCCAGCAGTGAATTTGGGGCCAACGTCCTGACTTTC. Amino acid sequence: CASSEFGANVLTF.

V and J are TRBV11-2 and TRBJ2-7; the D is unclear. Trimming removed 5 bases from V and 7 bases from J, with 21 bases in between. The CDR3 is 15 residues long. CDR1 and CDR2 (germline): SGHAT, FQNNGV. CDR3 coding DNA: TGTGCCAGCAGCCCTAGGACCGGAGCCCCCGGTGAGCAGTACTTC. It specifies CASSPRTGAPGEQYF. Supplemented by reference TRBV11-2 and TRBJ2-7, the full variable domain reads EAGVAQSPRYKIIEKRQSVAFWCNPISGHATLYWYQQILGQGPKLLIQFQNNGVVDDSQLPKDRFSAERLKGVDSTLKIQPAKLEDSAVYLCASSPRTGAPGEQYFGPGTRLTVT.

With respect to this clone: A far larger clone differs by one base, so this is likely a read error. The CDR3 DNA sequence: TGCGGCGCAAGACAGGGGGGCACAGATACGCAGTATTTT. It is translated as CGARQGGTDTQYF. The rearrangement joins TRBV29-1 to TRBJ2-3; 9 nucleotides align to TRBD1. The CDR3 is 13 residues long. Germline V gene sequence: CDR1 SQVTM, CDR2 ANQGSEA.

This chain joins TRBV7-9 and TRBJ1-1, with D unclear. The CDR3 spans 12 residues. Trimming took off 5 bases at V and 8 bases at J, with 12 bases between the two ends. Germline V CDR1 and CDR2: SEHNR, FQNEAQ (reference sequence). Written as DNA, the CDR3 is TGTGCCAGCAGCCTCCTGGGGTGGGAAGCTTTCTTT. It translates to CASSLLGWEAFF.

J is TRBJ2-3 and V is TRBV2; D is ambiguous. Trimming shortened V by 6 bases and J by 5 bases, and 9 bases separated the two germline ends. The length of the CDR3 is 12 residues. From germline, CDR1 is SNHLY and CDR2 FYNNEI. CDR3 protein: CASREFEDTQYF. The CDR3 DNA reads TGTGCCAGCAGGGAGTTTGAAGATACGCAGTATTTT. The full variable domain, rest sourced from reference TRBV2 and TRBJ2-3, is EPEVTQTPSHQVTQMGQEVILRCVPISNHLYFYWYRQILGQKVEFLVSFYNNEISEKSEIFDDQFSVERPDGSNFTLKIRSTKLEDSAMYFCASREFEDTQYFGPGTRLTVL.

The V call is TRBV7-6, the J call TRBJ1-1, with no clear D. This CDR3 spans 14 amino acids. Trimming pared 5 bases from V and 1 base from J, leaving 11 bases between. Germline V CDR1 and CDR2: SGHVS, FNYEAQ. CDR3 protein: CASSQRAGNTEAFF. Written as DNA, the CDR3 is TGTGCCAGCAGCCAAAGAGCGGGGAACACTGAAGCTTTCTTT. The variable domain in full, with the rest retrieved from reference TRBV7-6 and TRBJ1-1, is GAGVSQSPRYKVTKRGQDVALRCDPISGHVSLYWYRQALGQGPEFLTYFNYEAQQDKSGLPNDRFSAERPEGSISTLTIQRTEQRDSAMYRCASSQRAGNTEAFFGQGTRLTVV.

CDR3 sequence: CASSVSAGTGRAGANVLTF. CDR3 DNA sequence: TGTGCCAGCAGCGTTTCCGCCGGGACAGGGAGAGCGGGGGCCAACGTCCTGACTTTC. V and J are TRBV9 and TRBJ2-6, with 9 bases that match TRBD1. Germline V gene data show CDR1 as SGDLS and CDR2 as YYNGEE. The V and J ends lost 2 bases and 4 bases, in that order; junction bases with no gene match: 13. There are 19 residues in the CDR3.

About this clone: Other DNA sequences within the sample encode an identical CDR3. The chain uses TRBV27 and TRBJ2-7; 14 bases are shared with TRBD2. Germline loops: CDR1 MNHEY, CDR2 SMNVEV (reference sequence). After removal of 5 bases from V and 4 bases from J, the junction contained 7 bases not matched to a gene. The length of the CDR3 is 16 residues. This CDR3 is CASSPRLAGGPYEQYF. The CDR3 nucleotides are TGTGCCAGCAGTCCAAGACTAGCGGGAGGGCCTTACGAGCAGTACTTC.

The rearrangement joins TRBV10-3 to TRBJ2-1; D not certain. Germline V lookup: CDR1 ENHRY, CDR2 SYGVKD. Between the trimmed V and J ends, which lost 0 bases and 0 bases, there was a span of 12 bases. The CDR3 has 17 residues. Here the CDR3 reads CAISESLRRHSYNEQFF. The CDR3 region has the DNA TGTGCCATCAGTGAGTCTCTGCGCCGACACTCCTACAATGAGCAGTTCTTC.

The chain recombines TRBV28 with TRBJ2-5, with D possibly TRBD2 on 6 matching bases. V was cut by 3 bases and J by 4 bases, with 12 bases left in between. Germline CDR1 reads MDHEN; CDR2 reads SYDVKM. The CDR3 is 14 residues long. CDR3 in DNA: TGTGCCAGCAGTTTCCCGGGAGTGGGAGAGACCCAGTACTTC. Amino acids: CASSFPGVGETQYF.

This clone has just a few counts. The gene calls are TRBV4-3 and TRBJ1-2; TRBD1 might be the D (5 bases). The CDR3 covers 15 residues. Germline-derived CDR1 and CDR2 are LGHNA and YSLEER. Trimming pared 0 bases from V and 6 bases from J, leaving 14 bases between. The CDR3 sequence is CASSQEQWPGHGYTF. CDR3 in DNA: TGCGCCAGCAGCCAAGAGCAATGGCCAGGGCATGGCTACACCTTC.

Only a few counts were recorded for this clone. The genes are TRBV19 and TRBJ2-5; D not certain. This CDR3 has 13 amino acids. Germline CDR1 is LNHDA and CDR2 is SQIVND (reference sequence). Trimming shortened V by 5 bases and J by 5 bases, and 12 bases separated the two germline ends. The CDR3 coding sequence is TGTGCCAGTAGTTCTGGGGTGGTGGAGACCCAGTACTTC. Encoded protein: CASSSGVVETQYF. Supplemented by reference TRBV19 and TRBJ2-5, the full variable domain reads DGGITQSPKYLFRKEGQNVTLSCEQNLNHDAMYWYRQDPGQGLRLIYYSQIVNDFQKGDIAEGYSVSREKKESFPLTVTSAQKNPTAFYLCASSSGVVETQYFGPGTRLLVL.

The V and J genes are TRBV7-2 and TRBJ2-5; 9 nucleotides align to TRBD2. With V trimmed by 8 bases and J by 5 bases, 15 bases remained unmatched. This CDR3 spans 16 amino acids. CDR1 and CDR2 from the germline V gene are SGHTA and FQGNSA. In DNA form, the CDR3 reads TGTGCCAGCGTTAGCGGGGGCGGGAGGGCTTTTGAGACCCAGTACTTC. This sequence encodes CASVSGGGRAFETQYF.